The next 30 T cell receptor beta chains were all read from a single sample in a study of blood T cell repertoires in COVID-19. The table came from immunoSEQ multiplex PCR; TCRdb's copy has only in-frame clones and leaves some out. In the table there are about 45,000 clones, approximately 71% of which are singletons. The specimen was peripheral blood. Receptors were obtained from a man at least 80 years old with acute or convalescent COVID-19.

In this sample, this clone turned up a few times. The V and J genes are TRBV10-2 and TRBJ1-2; 7 bases match TRBD1. The CDR3 has 17 amino acids. Trimming at V came to 0 bases and at J to 2 bases, leaving 9 bases not matched to a gene. Germline V gene data show CDR1 as WSHSY and CDR2 as SAAADI. This chain's CDR3 is CASSESSEGARNYGYTF. The CDR3 DNA reads TGCGCCAGCAGTGAGTCGAGTGAGGGGGCTCGGAACTATGGCTACACCTTC.

This clone was seen at least ten times. The chain is built from TRBV7-8 and TRBJ1-5; D not resolved. This CDR3 is 14 amino acids long. Trimming stripped 4 bases from V and 7 bases from J, with 14 bases between. CDR1 and CDR2 from the germline V gene are SGHVS and FQNEAQ. The CDR3 DNA is TGTGCCAGCAGCTACACGTCGGGAAACCAGCCCCAGCATTTT. Protein sequence: CASSYTSGNQPQHF.

A few counts support this clone. The rearrangement uses TRBV4-2 and TRBJ2-2; TRBD1 is a possible D gene (7 bases). CDR3 length equals 18 residues. V lost 2 bases, J lost 1 base, and 17 bases lay in between. The germline V gene has CDR1 LGHNA and CDR2 YNFKEQ. CDR3 DNA sequence: TGTGCCAGCAGCCAAAGGAGGGTTCGGACAGGGAACACCGGGGAGCTGTTTTTT. Amino acids: CASSQRRVRTGNTGELFF.

This chain connects TRBV14 to TRBJ1-1; TRBD1 matches at 8 bases. V shed 1 base and J 10 bases; nucleotides not matched to a gene: 8. CDR1 and CDR2 from the germline V gene are SGHDN and FVKESK. The length of the CDR3 is 14 residues. The CDR3 DNA sequence: TGTGCCAGCAGCCAAGGGTCAGGGCAGGGGGCAGCTTTCTTT. This sequence encodes CASSQGSGQGAAFF.

This clone has more than one count but fewer than ten. V and J are TRBV28 and TRBJ1-5; 7 positions agree with TRBD1. In germline, CDR1 is MDHEN, CDR2 SYDVKM. V dropped 10 bases and J dropped 4; count of bases not matched to a gene: 7. The CDR3 is made up of 13 amino acids. CDR3 protein: CAIGNRGNQPQHF. In nucleotides, the CDR3 is TGTGCCATCGGGAACAGGGGAAATCAGCCCCAGCATTTT.

The genes are TRBV5-1 and TRBJ1-3; D unresolved. Germline V gene sequence: CDR1 SGHRS, CDR2 YFSETQ. V lost 4 bases to trimming and J lost 4 bases, with 9 bases between them. This CDR3 contains 13 residues. The CDR3 DNA is TGCGCCAGCAGCCTTGGAGGAGGAAACACCATATATTTT. It is translated as CASSLGGGNTIYF.

The gene calls are TRBV18 and TRBJ2-7; 8 positions agree with TRBD2. The trim removed 3 bases at V and 7 bases at J, leaving 11 bases unmatched. This CDR3 comprises 15 residues. Germline CDR1 reads KGHSH; CDR2 reads LQKENI. The CDR3 nucleotides read TGTGCCAGCTCACCGATAGGGACTAGTACCCGGGAGCAGTACTTC. Protein product: CASSPIGTSTREQYF.

J is TRBJ2-3 and V is TRBV5-5; 7 nucleotides agree with TRBD2. From germline, CDR1 is SGHKS and CDR2 YYEKEE (reference sequence). The CDR3 has 14 amino acids. J gave up 2 bases and V 4 bases, and 4 bases lay outside the gene matches. CDR3 sequence (DNA): TGTGCCAGCAGCGGGGGGGTCCACACAGATACGCAGTATTTT. Its translation: CASSGGVHTDTQYF.

J is TRBJ2-7 and V is TRBV10-3; TRBD1 might be the D (6 bases). CDR1 ENHRY and CDR2 SYGVKD come from the germline V gene. This CDR3 contains 14 residues. V gave up 3 bases and J gave up 5 bases, with 14 bases separating them. As DNA, the CDR3 is TGTGCCATCAGTGACAGGGGACCCCGCGACGAGCAGTACTTC. Translation gives CAISDRGPRDEQYF.

This clone was seen once. The chain carries TRBV7-2 and TRBJ1-1; 7 bases agree with TRBD1. CDR1 and CDR2 (germline): SGHTA, FQGNSA. With V trimmed by 5 bases and J by 2 bases, 2 bases remained unmatched. There are 13 residues in the CDR3. This CDR3 is CASSTGVNTEAFF. In DNA, the CDR3 is TGTGCCAGCAGCACAGGGGTCAACACTGAAGCTTTCTTT.

In nucleotides, the CDR3 is TGTGCCAGCAGCTTCTCCAACAGGATGGTAGCCAAAAACATTCAGTACTTC. It is translated as CASSFSNRMVAKNIQYF. The V and J genes are TRBV7-8 and TRBJ2-4; a possible D gene is TRBD1 (5 bases). Trimming left V 3 bases short and J 0 bases short, with 15 bases between. Per germline, CDR1 SGHVS and CDR2 FQNEAQ. The CDR3 covers 17 residues.

The rearrangement joins TRBV6-1 to TRBJ1-2, with D tentatively TRBD1 (5 bases). The CDR3 loop spans 15 amino acids. The V end was cut by 2 bases, the J end by 7 bases, with 17 bases between. Germline loops: CDR1 MNHNS, CDR2 SASEGT. The CDR3 DNA is TGTGCCAGCAGTGAATTTTGGGGCTCCCCAGCTGGCTACACCTTC. It is translated as CASSEFWGSPAGYTF.

This chain connects TRBV13 to TRBJ1-2, with a possible D match to TRBD1 (6 bases). Germline V gene lookup returns CDR1 PRHDT and CDR2 FYEKMQ (reference sequence). The CDR3 covers 12 residues. Trimming shortened V by 5 bases and J by 6 bases, and 10 bases separated the two germline ends. The DNA of the CDR3 is TGTGCCAGCAGCATAAGGACAGATGGCTACACCTTC. It translates to CASSIRTDGYTF.

The chain combines TRBV2 with TRBJ2-1; tentative D call: TRBD2 (6 bases). CDR1 is SNHLY, CDR2 FYNNEI, per germline. The CDR3 spans 19 residues. Trimming removed 0 bases from V and 5 bases from J, with 23 bases in between. The CDR3 sequence is CASSEAGGFLAGQNNEQFF. The CDR3 bases are TGTGCCAGCAGTGAAGCGGGAGGTTTCTTGGCAGGGCAGAACAATGAGCAGTTCTTC.

The V call is TRBV11-3, the J call TRBJ2-5, with 8 bases identical to TRBD1. The germline V gene encodes CDR1 SGHNT and CDR2 YENEEA. Losses at the gene ends were 5 bases for V and 5 bases for J; bases not matched to a gene: 7. The CDR3 is 14 amino acids. The CDR3 protein is CASSPGTGGETQYF. The DNA of the CDR3 is TGTGCCAGCAGCCCAGGGACAGGCGGTGAGACCCAGTACTTC. Combining the CDR3 with reference TRBV11-3 and TRBJ2-5 gives the whole variable domain EAGVVQSPRYKIIEKKQPVAFWCNPISGHNTLYWYLQNLGQGPELLIRYENEEAVDDSQLPKDRFSAERLKGVDSTLKIQPAELGDSAVYLCASSPGTGGETQYFGPGTRLLVL.

This rearrangement joins TRBV29-1 to TRBJ2-1; 9 bases map to TRBD2. CDR1 SQVTM and CDR2 ANQGSEA come from the germline V gene. This CDR3 contains 13 residues. With 7 bases clipped from V and 5 bases from J, the junction kept 6 bases outside the gene matches. CDR3 in DNA: TGCAGCGCACTAGCGGGCCTGCACAATGAGCAGTTCTTC. Translating it yields CSALAGLHNEQFF.

CDR3: CASRTVPGQETQYF. DNA for the CDR3: TGTGCCAGCAGAACAGTACCGGGGCAAGAGACCCAGTACTTC. The chain links TRBV6-5 to TRBJ2-5; TRBD2 is a possible D gene (5 bases). The CDR3 spans 14 residues. V lost 6 bases and J 2 bases, leaving 13 bases between the germline ends. CDR1 and CDR2 from the germline V gene are MNHEY and SVGAGI.

Concerning this clone: An end of the junction does not agree with germline; a read error may underlie this. The chain is built from TRBV19 and TRBJ1-2; 9 bases map to TRBD1. CDR1 is LNHDA, CDR2 SQIVND, per germline (reference sequence). The CDR3 has 14 amino acids. The CDR3 DNA reads TGTGCCAGTAGTCCGAGTCCCGGGACAGGGAAGAGGCCCTTC. Amino acids: CASSPSPGTGKRPF.

The genes are TRBV10-3 and TRBJ2-1; 11 bases align to TRBD1. The CDR3 contains 13 residues. Trimming cost V 10 bases and J 3 bases; bases outside gene matches: 2. The V gene's germline CDR1 is ENHRY and CDR2 SYGVKD. CDR3 DNA: TGTGCCACCGGGACAGGGGGCTACAATGAGCAGTTCTTC. Protein: CATGTGGYNEQFF.

Only a few counts were recorded for this clone. The CDR3 loop is CASSQTDRDTGELFF. The CDR3 region has the DNA TGCGCCAGCAGCCAGACGGACAGGGACACCGGGGAGCTGTTTTTT. The chain recombines TRBV4-3 with TRBJ2-2; the match to TRBD1 covers 8 bases. From germline, CDR1 is LGHNA and CDR2 YSLEER. With V trimmed by 3 bases and J by 3 bases, 3 bases remained unmatched. The CDR3 is made up of 15 amino acids.

The chain carries TRBV7-8 and TRBJ2-7; maybe TRBD2 (6 bases). The CDR3 has 15 amino acids. CDR1 is SGHVS, CDR2 FQNEAQ, per germline. V was shortened by 1 base and J by 4 bases, with 14 bases between the two germline ends. The CDR3: CASSLEERRGYEQYF. CDR3 in DNA: TGTGCCAGCAGCTTAGAAGAGCGGAGGGGATACGAGCAGTACTTC.

This rearrangement joins TRBV30 to TRBJ2-2, with D perhaps TRBD1 (5 bases). The CDR3 has 14 residues. V lost 0 bases to trimming and J lost 2 bases, with 7 bases between them. The germline V gene has CDR1 GTSNPN and CDR2 SVGIG (reference sequence). CDR3 protein: CAWSVGQNTGELFF. In nucleotides, the CDR3 is TGTGCCTGGAGTGTGGGGCAAAACACCGGGGAGCTGTTTTTT.

V gene TRBV30 combines with J gene TRBJ2-3; 8 nucleotides match TRBD2. The CDR3 is made up of 16 amino acids. Germline CDR1 and CDR2: GTSNPN and SVGIG (reference sequence). Losses at the gene ends were 3 bases for V and 2 bases for J; bases not matched to a gene: 10. CDR3 amino acids: CAWRPAGGADTDTQYF. The CDR3 DNA reads as TGTGCCTGGAGACCCGCGGGGGGAGCGGACACAGATACGCAGTATTTT.

The chain joins TRBV6-1 to TRBJ1-6; D remains unclear. Germline-derived CDR1 and CDR2 are MNHNS and SASEGT. The V end was cut by 2 bases, the J end by 10 bases, with 15 bases between. This CDR3 spans 15 amino acids. Here the CDR3 reads CASSELDIRRSPLHF. CDR3 nucleotides: TGTGCCAGCAGTGAACTTGACATACGGCGATCACCCCTCCACTTT.

The chain employs TRBV4-1 and TRBJ1-2; possible D gene TRBD1, 6 bases. The CDR3 extends over 14 amino acids. The ends were cut back, 4 bases at V and 2 bases at J, with 11 bases in the middle. The germline V gene has CDR1 MGHRA and CDR2 YSYEKL. The CDR3 loop is CASSRTGLNYGYTF. The CDR3 nucleotides read TGCGCCAGCAGCCGAACAGGGTTAAACTATGGCTACACCTTC.

The V and J genes are TRBV11-2 and TRBJ1-2; no reliable D call. The ends were cut back, 1 base at V and 3 bases at J, with 9 bases in the middle. CDR3 length equals 14 residues. Germline-derived CDR1 and CDR2 are SGHAT and FQNNGV. CDR3 DNA: TGTGCCAGCAGCTTAGCTGGCATCCACTATGGCTACACCTTC. Translating gives CASSLAGIHYGYTF.

This clone was counted once. One junction end does not reproduce the germline sequence, and a read error may be involved. The chain joins TRBV19 to TRBJ1-2; D ambiguous. Germline V lookup: CDR1 LNHDA, CDR2 SQIVND (reference sequence). This CDR3 comprises 12 residues. CDR3 DNA sequence: TGTGCCAGTAGTATGGGGTTCGTGGAGGCGGCCTTC. Protein product: CASSMGFVEAAF.

The CDR3 loop reads CASRSRQGHNSPLHF. The CDR3 DNA sequence: TGTGCCAGCAGGTCCCGACAGGGGCATAATTCACCCCTCCACTTT. The chain joins TRBV2 to TRBJ1-6; 8 bases map to TRBD1. V dropped 6 bases and J dropped 5; count of bases not matched to a gene: 6. There are 15 residues in the CDR3. Germline values: CDR1 SNHLY, CDR2 FYNNEI.

The CDR3 is CASSRERGTQYF. CDR3 nucleotide sequence: TGTGCCAGCAGCCGGGAGCGGGGGACGCAGTATTTT. The chain carries TRBV7-9 and TRBJ2-3, with 8 nucleotides matching TRBD2. The J segment lost 9 bases and the V segment lost 5 bases, leaving 4 bases of the junction unmatched. In germline, CDR1 is SEHNR, CDR2 FQNEAQ (reference sequence). The CDR3 runs to 12 residues.

This clone has more than one count but fewer than ten. The chain carries TRBV3-1 (or the pseudogene TRBV3-2) and TRBJ1-6; 11 bases agree with TRBD1. CDR3 length equals 17 residues. Unmatched junction bases numbered 8, after V lost 0 bases and J lost 10 bases. Germline V lookup: CDR1 LGHDT, CDR2 YNNKEL (reference sequence). The CDR3 reads CASSQDTGTGGLSPLHF. The CDR3 DNA follows: TGTGCCAGCAGCCAAGACACCGGGACAGGGGGTTTGTCACCCCTCCACTTT.